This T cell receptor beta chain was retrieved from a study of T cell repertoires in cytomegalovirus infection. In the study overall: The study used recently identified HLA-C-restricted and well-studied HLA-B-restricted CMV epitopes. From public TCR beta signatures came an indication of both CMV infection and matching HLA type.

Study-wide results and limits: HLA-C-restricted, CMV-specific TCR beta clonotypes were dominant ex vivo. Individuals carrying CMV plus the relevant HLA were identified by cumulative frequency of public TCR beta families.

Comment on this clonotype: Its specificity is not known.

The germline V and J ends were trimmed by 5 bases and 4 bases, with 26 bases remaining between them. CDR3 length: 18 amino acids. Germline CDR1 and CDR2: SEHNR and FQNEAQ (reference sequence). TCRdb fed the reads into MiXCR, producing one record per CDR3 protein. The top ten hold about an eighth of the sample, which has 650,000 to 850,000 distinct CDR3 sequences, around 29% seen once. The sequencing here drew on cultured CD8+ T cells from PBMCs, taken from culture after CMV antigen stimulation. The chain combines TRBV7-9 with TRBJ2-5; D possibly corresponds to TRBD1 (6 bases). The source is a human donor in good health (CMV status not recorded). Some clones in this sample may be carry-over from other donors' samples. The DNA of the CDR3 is TGTGCCAGCAGCCCATCCACAGGGACCCCGACCATGCGAGAGACCCAGTACTTC. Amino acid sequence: CASSPSTGTPTMRETQYF.